This is a list of T cell receptor beta chains from one sample in a study of shared clonotypes between healthy human individuals. Sequenced by immunoSEQ multiplex PCR; TCRdb stores in-frame clones only, minus some. The data show 2 million to 2.5 million clones, just over 90% seen once. Sequencing was carried out using naive CD4+ T cells from PBMCs. These receptor sequences come from a man aged 18 to 29 in good health. Some clones in this sample may be carry-over from other donors' samples. Both conserved end residues are part of each CDR3. Fields, in order: D gene, V gene, J gene, clone size, CDR3 DNA, CDR3 protein. A D gene is named only where the DNA matches it firmly. Not every row has a clone size; where given, it reads once, few, many or a size class.

TRBD2	TRBV5-1	TRBJ2-7	NA	TGCGCCAGCAGCTTACTAGCGGGAGTTGGCGTCGAGCAGTACTTC	CASSLLAGVGVEQYF
NA	TRBV11-3	TRBJ2-3	NA	TGTGCCAGCAGCTTAGCGACGGTGACAGATACGCAGTATTTT	CASSLATVTDTQYF
TRBD1	TRBV28	TRBJ1-2	NA	TGTGCCAGCAGCTCACAGGGGAGGGATGGCTACACCTTC	CASSSQGRDGYTF
NA	TRBV5-6	TRBJ1-1	once	TGTGCCAGCAGCTTGGGTAGTCGCGGCGATGAAGCTTTCTTT	CASSLGSRGDEAFF
TRBD2	TRBV11-2	TRBJ2-7	NA	TGTGCCAGCAGCTTAACGTTAGCGGGAGGGCCCGAGCAGTACTTC	CASSLTLAGGPEQYF
NA	TRBV28	TRBJ1-2	NA	TGTGCCAGCAGTTTACCGGGCACCCCAAGATATGGCTACACCTTC	CASSLPGTPRYGYTF
TRBD2	TRBV7-3	TRBJ2-7	NA	TGTGCCAGCAGCTTGACTAGCGGGAGCTCCTACGAGCAGTACTTC	CASSLTSGSSYEQYF
NA	TRBV5-1	TRBJ1-2	NA	TGCGCCAGCAGCTTGGTTTGGGCGGAGGGGAACTATGGCTACACCTTC	CASSLVWAEGNYGYTF
TRBD2	TRBV14	TRBJ2-7	NA	TGTGCCAGCAGCCACCGGAATAGACTAGCGAAAGAGCAGTACTTC	CASSHRNRLAKEQYF
NA	TRBV6-5	TRBJ2-7	NA	TGTGCCAGCAGTTACTCGATAGGAGCAGGGTCCTACGAGCAGTACTTC	CASSYSIGAGSYEQYF
NA	TRBV6-4	TRBJ2-6	NA	TGTGCCAGCAGTCCGCTCTCTGGGGCCAACGTCCTGACTTTC	CASSPLSGANVLTF
TRBD1	TRBV9	TRBJ2-7	NA	TGTGCCAGCAGCAGAGGGACAGGGTACTCCTACGAGCAGTACTTC	CASSRGTGYSYEQYF
NA	TRBV2	TRBJ2-7	NA	TGTGCCAGCAGTGAATGGGGAAACGAGCAGTACTTC	CASSEWGNEQYF
NA	TRBV4-2	TRBJ2-1	NA	TGTGCCAGCAGCCAAGGAGGAGGAGGGGGCTCCTACAATGAGCAGTTCTTC	CASSQGGGGGSYNEQFF
TRBD1	TRBV5-1	TRBJ2-7	few	TGCGCCAGCAGCTTGGGGGGACAGGGATCCTACGAGCAGTACTTC	CASSLGGQGSYEQYF
NA	TRBV5-4	TRBJ2-5	NA	TGTGCCAGCAGGAAGGGTCCGGGCGTCGGAGAGACCCAGTACTTC	CASRKGPGVGETQYF
NA	TRBV29-1	TRBJ2-2	NA	TGCAGCGCCGTACAACCCGGGGAGAACACCGGGGAGCTGTTTTTT	CSAVQPGENTGELFF
NA	TRBV11-2	TRBJ1-1	NA	TGTGCCAGCAGCTTAGACGGGGCTACCACTGAAGCTTTCTTT	CASSLDGATTEAFF
TRBD2	TRBV7-3	TRBJ2-2	NA	TGTGCCAGCAGCTACGGGGGGACTAGCGGGAACACCGGGGAGCTGTTTTTT	CASSYGGTSGNTGELFF
NA	TRBV5-1	TRBJ2-2	few	TGCGCCAGCAGGCTGCAGGGAATGGCCGGGGAGCTGTTTTTT	CASRLQGMAGELFF
TRBD1	TRBV5-4	TRBJ2-7	NA	TGTGCCAGCAGCTTGGCCCGGCAGGGGGCCTACGAGCAGTACTTC	CASSLARQGAYEQYF
NA	TRBV7-2	TRBJ1-2	NA	TGTGCCAGCAGCTTCTTCCCATGGGCGGGGGGCTATGGCTACACCTTC	CASSFFPWAGGYGYTF
TRBD1	TRBV28	TRBJ1-2	NA	TGTGCCAGCAGCCAGAGACAGGGGCACTATGGCTACACCTTC	CASSQRQGHYGYTF
NA	TRBV30	TRBJ2-1	NA	TGTGCCTGGAGAGACGGCGGCAGGGCGCGTTTTGGTGAGCAGTTCTTC	CAWRDGGRARFGEQFF
TRBD1	TRBV27	TRBJ1-2	NA	TGTGCCAGCAGTGATCCGGGACAGGGGAACACCTTC	CASSDPGQGNTF
TRBD1	TRBV6-4	TRBJ1-6	NA	TGTGCCAGCAGTGACTCGAGACAGGGTAATTCACCCCTCCACTTT	CASSDSRQGNSPLHF
NA	TRBV10-1	TRBJ1-5	NA	TGCGCCAGCAGGAGACGGGCGGGGACGCCCCAGCATTTT	CASRRRAGTPQHF
NA	TRBV19	TRBJ2-7	NA	TGTGCCAGTAGAATGGACCCCTCCTACGAGCAGTACTTC	CASRMDPSYEQYF
NA	TRBV7-9	TRBJ2-3	NA	TGTGCCAGCAGCTTGGGTACCGCAGAAGATACGCAGTATTTT	CASSLGTAEDTQYF
NA	TRBV5-8	TRBJ2-4	NA	TGTGCCAGCGGTCTTACACAGGGCTCCGGCAAAAACATTCAGTACTTC	CASGLTQGSGKNIQYF
TRBD2	TRBV11-3	TRBJ2-3	NA	TGTGCCAGCAGCCTAGGGAGGGGTAAAGATACGCAGTATTTT	CASSLGRGKDTQYF
NA	TRBV7-8	TRBJ2-2	NA	TGTGCCAGCAGCCCTAAGATTAGGGGACTTGGCACCGGGGAGCTGTTTTTT	CASSPKIRGLGTGELFF
TRBD2	TRBV10-3	TRBJ2-7	NA	TGTGCCATGGCCGGGACTAGCGGGAGCTCCTACGAGCAGTACTTC	CAMAGTSGSSYEQYF
NA	TRBV28	TRBJ1-2	NA	TGTGCCATCTTGGTGGGGGGCGCCCCAGGGGGCTACACCTTC	CAILVGGAPGGYTF
NA	TRBV5-6	TRBJ2-1	NA	TGTGCCAGCAGCCCCGACTTACTACAGGGAACTGAGCAGTTCTTC	CASSPDLLQGTEQFF
NA	TRBV10-3	TRBJ2-6	NA	TGTGCCATCACTCAGGGTACGTCTGGGGCCAACGTCCTGACTTTC	CAITQGTSGANVLTF
NA	TRBV21-1	TRBJ2-1	NA	TGTGCCAGCAGCAAAGGGCAGCGGACCTGGGAGCAGTTCTTC	CASSKGQRTWEQFF
NA	TRBV18	TRBJ2-2	NA	TGTGCCAGCTCCCCTTACCGAAACACCGGGGAGCTGTTTTTT	CASSPYRNTGELFF
NA	TRBV18	TRBJ2-2	NA	TGTGCCAGCTCACTATCCCTGGTAGAACCCGGGGAGCTGTTTTTT	CASSLSLVEPGELFF
NA	TRBV7-9	TRBJ1-2	few	TGTGCCAGCAGCCGAGGTAGGGACCCGGCTAACTATGGCTACACCTTC	CASSRGRDPANYGYTF
TRBD2	TRBV28	TRBJ2-7	NA	TGTGCCAGCGTTATTGGCGGGGGAATCGGTGGGACCTACGAGCAGTACTTC	CASVIGGGIGGTYEQYF
NA	TRBV19	TRBJ2-3	NA	TGTGCCAGTAGTATACCTGGGCGGAGCACAGATACGCAGTATTTT	CASSIPGRSTDTQYF
TRBD1	TRBV29-1	TRBJ2-7	NA	TGCAGCGTCCTAACAGGGGCCTACGAGCAGTACTTC	CSVLTGAYEQYF
NA	TRBV30	TRBJ2-7	NA	TGTGCCTGGAAAAAAGCCCCCTACGAGCAGTACTTC	CAWKKAPYEQYF
NA	TRBV5-8	TRBJ2-5	NA	TGTGCCAGCAGCCGCGGCTCCAGGGCCCAAGAGACCCAGTACTTC	CASSRGSRAQETQYF